This is a list of T cell receptor beta chains from one sample in a study of molecular identifiers for immune sequencing clone quantification. A single record per CDR3 protein comes from TCRdb applying MiXCR to the PCR reads. The sample contains a few hundred thousand distinct CDR3 sequences, around 25% of which appear only once. Sequences were obtained from naive CD8+ T cells from blood, with Jurkat cell RNA spiked in. These receptors came from a human donor in good health. Some libraries in this study had Jurkat cell RNA spiked in. Each CDR3 is given with its conserved first and last residue. The order of the fields is clone size, D gene, J gene, V gene, CDR3 DNA, CDR3 protein. The D gene is left open where the match is weak. The size of a clone is reported for some rows only, either as once, few or many, or as a class for expanded clones.

abundance: few; d_gene: TRBD2; j_gene: TRBJ2-7; v_gene: TRBV14; CDR3nt: TGTGCCAGCAGCCTACGACTAGCGGGATCGGGAGAGCAGTACTTC; CDR3aa: CASSLRLAGSGEQYF
abundance: few; d_gene: NA; j_gene: TRBJ1-6; v_gene: TRBV7-6; CDR3nt: TGTGCCAGCAGCTCAGAGGGGGGTTGGTCCTATAATTCACCCCTCCACTTT; CDR3aa: CASSSEGGWSYNSPLHF
abundance: few; d_gene: NA; j_gene: TRBJ2-3; v_gene: TRBV7-9; CDR3nt: TGTGCCAGCAGCCCCTCGGTAAGACTGACAGATACGCAGTATTTT; CDR3aa: CASSPSVRLTDTQYF
abundance: many; d_gene: TRBD1; j_gene: TRBJ1-5; v_gene: TRBV28; CDR3nt: TGTGCCAGCAGTGACCCAAGGACAGGGGAGAAGGGCAATCAGCCCCAGCATTTT; CDR3aa: CASSDPRTGEKGNQPQHF
abundance: few; d_gene: TRBD1; j_gene: TRBJ1-3; v_gene: TRBV20-1; CDR3nt: TGCAGTGCAAAGACAGGGGTTTTGGGAAACACCATATATTTT; CDR3aa: CSAKTGVLGNTIYF
abundance: few; d_gene: NA; j_gene: TRBJ2-2; v_gene: TRBV7-8; CDR3nt: TGTGCCAGCAGATACGGGGCGGGCACCGGGGAGCTGTTTTTT; CDR3aa: CASRYGAGTGELFF
abundance: many; d_gene: NA; j_gene: TRBJ2-4; v_gene: TRBV7-9; CDR3nt: TGTGCCAGCAGCTCCTACCTCGCTGTAGCCAAAAACATTCAGTACTTC; CDR3aa: CASSSYLAVAKNIQYF
abundance: few; d_gene: TRBD2; j_gene: TRBJ2-4; v_gene: TRBV27; CDR3nt: TGTGCCAGCAGCAGTCGACTAGCGGGGGTATCTGCCAAAAACATTCAGTACTTC; CDR3aa: CASSSRLAGVSAKNIQYF
abundance: NA; d_gene: NA; j_gene: TRBJ1-1; v_gene: TRBV6-2/TRBV6-3; CDR3nt: TGTGCCAGCAGATCCATGCCAGAAACTAACACTGAAGCTTTCTTT; CDR3aa: CASRSMPETNTEAFF
abundance: NA; d_gene: NA; j_gene: TRBJ2-3; v_gene: TRBV9; CDR3nt: TGTGCCAGCAGCGTCTCCGGTCCTGAGACAGATACGCAGTATTTT; CDR3aa: CASSVSGPETDTQYF
abundance: few; d_gene: TRBD1; j_gene: TRBJ2-7; v_gene: TRBV4-1; CDR3nt: TGCGCCAGCCGCCAAACCGGGACAGCCTACGAGCAGTACTTC; CDR3aa: CASRQTGTAYEQYF
abundance: NA; d_gene: NA; j_gene: TRBJ2-7; v_gene: TRBV7-9; CDR3nt: TGTGCCACCAAACCTAGGGAAACTGGCGGGCCATCCTACGAGCAGTACTTC; CDR3aa: CATKPRETGGPSYEQYF
abundance: many; d_gene: NA; j_gene: TRBJ2-3; v_gene: TRBV11-2; CDR3nt: TGTGCCAGCAGCCAATCAGGACTTGCAGATACGCAGTATTTT; CDR3aa: CASSQSGLADTQYF
abundance: few; d_gene: TRBD2; j_gene: TRBJ2-7; v_gene: TRBV30; CDR3nt: TGTGCCTGGAGCGGTAGCGGGGGGGTTTCCTACGAGCAGTACTTC; CDR3aa: CAWSGSGGVSYEQYF
abundance: many; d_gene: NA; j_gene: TRBJ1-3; v_gene: TRBV29-1; CDR3nt: TGCAGCGTCCGAGACACCTCTGGAAACACCATATATTTT; CDR3aa: CSVRDTSGNTIYF
abundance: few; d_gene: TRBD2; j_gene: TRBJ2-1; v_gene: TRBV6-5; CDR3nt: TGTGCCAGCAGTCCCCTTCGCGGGGGGGCGCACAATGAGCAGTTCTTC; CDR3aa: CASSPLRGGAHNEQFF
abundance: many; d_gene: TRBD1; j_gene: TRBJ2-7; v_gene: TRBV30; CDR3nt: TGTGCCTGGAGCGGCAGGGGGTACGAGCAGTACTTC; CDR3aa: CAWSGRGYEQYF
abundance: many; d_gene: NA; j_gene: TRBJ2-5; v_gene: TRBV5-1; CDR3nt: TGCGCCAGCAGCTTGGGGGTAAACCAAGAGACCCAGTACTTC; CDR3aa: CASSLGVNQETQYF
abundance: NA; d_gene: NA; j_gene: TRBJ2-7; v_gene: TRBV7-9; CDR3nt: TGTGCCAGCAGCTTAGCCCAGGCCTTATACGAGCAGTACTTC; CDR3aa: CASSLAQALYEQYF
abundance: few; d_gene: TRBD1; j_gene: TRBJ2-7; v_gene: TRBV12-3/TRBV12-4; CDR3nt: TGTGCCAGCACCTTAGGTCCAGGGGGTTTCCACGAGCAGTACTTC; CDR3aa: CASTLGPGGFHEQYF
abundance: NA; d_gene: NA; j_gene: TRBJ2-1; v_gene: TRBV2; CDR3nt: TGTGCCAGCAGTGTTGAGGGAAGCTCCTACAATGAGCAGTTCTTC; CDR3aa: CASSVEGSSYNEQFF
abundance: few; d_gene: TRBD2; j_gene: TRBJ2-5; v_gene: TRBV13; CDR3nt: TGTGCCAGCAGCTTGGGACTAGCGATAGAGACCCAGTACTTC; CDR3aa: CASSLGLAIETQYF
abundance: NA; d_gene: TRBD2; j_gene: TRBJ2-7; v_gene: TRBV6-2/TRBV6-3; CDR3nt: TGTGCCACCTCGTCCGGGACTAGCGGGAGGTACCCCTCCTACGAGCAGTACTTC; CDR3aa: CATSSGTSGRYPSYEQYF
abundance: NA; d_gene: TRBD1; j_gene: TRBJ2-5; v_gene: TRBV2; CDR3nt: TGTGCCAGCTTGGGAAGGACAGGGGAAGAGACCCAGTACTTC; CDR3aa: CASLGRTGEETQYF
abundance: NA; d_gene: NA; j_gene: TRBJ2-7; v_gene: TRBV10-3; CDR3nt: TGTGCCATCTTAGGCGATACCTACGAGCAGTACTTC; CDR3aa: CAILGDTYEQYF
abundance: many; d_gene: NA; j_gene: TRBJ1-1; v_gene: TRBV30; CDR3nt: TGTGCCTGGAGTGGGATGGCATATGAAGCTTTCTTT; CDR3aa: CAWSGMAYEAFF
abundance: few; d_gene: TRBD1; j_gene: TRBJ1-2; v_gene: TRBV6-5; CDR3nt: TGTGCCAGCAGTTACTTCGGGACAGCCTATGGCTACACCTTC; CDR3aa: CASSYFGTAYGYTF
abundance: many; d_gene: NA; j_gene: TRBJ2-7; v_gene: TRBV5-1; CDR3nt: TGCGCCAGCAGCAATCTTGGCGGAGGGCTGGACGAGCAGTACTTC; CDR3aa: CASSNLGGGLDEQYF
abundance: NA; d_gene: NA; j_gene: TRBJ2-1; v_gene: TRBV29-1; CDR3nt: TGCGGCGCCGACGGGTCGACGCTGAAATACAATGAGCAGTTCTTC; CDR3aa: CGADGSTLKYNEQFF
abundance: NA; d_gene: NA; j_gene: TRBJ1-1; v_gene: TRBV6-2/TRBV6-3; CDR3nt: TGTGCCAGCAGTTATTCTCCCCGCTCAATTACCCAAGGCACTGAAGCTTTCTTT; CDR3aa: CASSYSPRSITQGTEAFF
abundance: NA; d_gene: NA; j_gene: TRBJ2-3; v_gene: TRBV6-1; CDR3nt: TGTGCCAGCAGTGATCCTAGAGCGGCAACAGATGCGCAGTATTTT; CDR3aa: CASSDPRAATDAQYF
abundance: few; d_gene: NA; j_gene: TRBJ2-2; v_gene: TRBV3-1; CDR3nt: TGTGCCATCGGAACTAACCTTAACACCGGGGAGCTGTTTTTT; CDR3aa: CAIGTNLNTGELFF
abundance: NA; d_gene: NA; j_gene: TRBJ1-1; v_gene: TRBV12-3/TRBV12-4; CDR3nt: TGTGCCAGCAGAGACGGATATGAAGCTTTCTTT; CDR3aa: CASRDGYEAFF
abundance: many; d_gene: NA; j_gene: TRBJ2-6; v_gene: TRBV5-6; CDR3nt: TGTGCCAGCAGCCAGCGAGGCTCTGGGGCCAACGTCCTGACTTTC; CDR3aa: CASSQRGSGANVLTF
abundance: many; d_gene: NA; j_gene: TRBJ1-2; v_gene: TRBV27; CDR3nt: TGTGCCAGCAGTTTGGGGGGCGGGGTCGGCTACACCTTC; CDR3aa: CASSLGGGVGYTF
abundance: NA; d_gene: NA; j_gene: TRBJ2-7; v_gene: TRBV10-2; CDR3nt: TGCGCCAGCAGTGAGTCTTCGGGGGGCGCGCAGTACTTC; CDR3aa: CASSESSGGAQYF
abundance: few; d_gene: TRBD2; j_gene: TRBJ2-1; v_gene: TRBV7-9; CDR3nt: TGTGCCAGCAGCGCTAGTAGCGGGGGCTCCTACAATGAGCAGTTCTTC; CDR3aa: CASSASSGGSYNEQFF
abundance: NA; d_gene: NA; j_gene: TRBJ1-1; v_gene: TRBV12-3/TRBV12-4; CDR3nt: TGTGCCAGCAGTTTTCGCCTGGCAGTCACTGAAGCTTTCTTT; CDR3aa: CASSFRLAVTEAFF
abundance: many; d_gene: NA; j_gene: TRBJ2-7; v_gene: TRBV20-1; CDR3nt: TGCAGTGCTAGAGAAGGCAAAGGCTTCGCCTACGAGCAGTACTTC; CDR3aa: CSAREGKGFAYEQYF
abundance: few; d_gene: NA; j_gene: TRBJ2-7; v_gene: TRBV28; CDR3nt: TGTGCCAGCAGCCCCGGAAGGGCACCTATCCAAAACCCCCTAAGGGACTACGAGCAGTACTTC; CDR3aa: CASSPGRAPIQNPLRDYEQYF
abundance: few; d_gene: NA; j_gene: TRBJ1-5; v_gene: TRBV6-5; CDR3nt: TGTGCCAGCAGATCTCACCCAGACAGTCGCGAAGGGCCCCAGCATTTT; CDR3aa: CASRSHPDSREGPQHF
abundance: few; d_gene: TRBD2; j_gene: TRBJ2-5; v_gene: TRBV23-1; CDR3nt: TGCGCCAGCAGTCAATCGCTAGCGGGGGCCCTCCTGAAAGAAGAGACCCAGTACTTC; CDR3aa: CASSQSLAGALLKEETQYF
abundance: many; d_gene: NA; j_gene: TRBJ2-7; v_gene: TRBV27; CDR3nt: TGTGCCAGCAGCCGGTCCGGGTCCGAGCAGTACTTC; CDR3aa: CASSRSGSEQYF
abundance: NA; d_gene: NA; j_gene: TRBJ1-6; v_gene: TRBV6-5; CDR3nt: TGTGCCAGCAGTTACTCGTCGGGGCGAGATAATTCACCCCTCCACTTT; CDR3aa: CASSYSSGRDNSPLHF
abundance: NA; d_gene: TRBD2; j_gene: TRBJ2-5; v_gene: TRBV20-1; CDR3nt: TGCAGTGCTGATACTAGCGGGGGTCTCCAAGAGACCCAGTACTTC; CDR3aa: CSADTSGGLQETQYF
abundance: few; d_gene: NA; j_gene: TRBJ2-1; v_gene: TRBV7-9; CDR3nt: TGTGCCAGCAGCGGTTGGGACATCACAAGGTATAGTGAGCAGTTCTTC; CDR3aa: CASSGWDITRYSEQFF
abundance: NA; d_gene: NA; j_gene: TRBJ1-4; v_gene: TRBV25-1; CDR3nt: TGTGCCAGCAGTGGGCGACCGGGACACATGGATGAAAAACTGTTTTTT; CDR3aa: CASSGRPGHMDEKLFF
abundance: NA; d_gene: NA; j_gene: TRBJ2-4; v_gene: TRBV7-9; CDR3nt: TGTGCCAGCAGCTTAGCGCTCGCAGGGGCCAAAAACATTCAGTACTTC; CDR3aa: CASSLALAGAKNIQYF
abundance: NA; d_gene: NA; j_gene: TRBJ2-3; v_gene: TRBV30; CDR3nt: TGTGCCTGGAGTGCCATCGCAGATACGCGGTATTTT; CDR3aa: CAWSAIADTRYF